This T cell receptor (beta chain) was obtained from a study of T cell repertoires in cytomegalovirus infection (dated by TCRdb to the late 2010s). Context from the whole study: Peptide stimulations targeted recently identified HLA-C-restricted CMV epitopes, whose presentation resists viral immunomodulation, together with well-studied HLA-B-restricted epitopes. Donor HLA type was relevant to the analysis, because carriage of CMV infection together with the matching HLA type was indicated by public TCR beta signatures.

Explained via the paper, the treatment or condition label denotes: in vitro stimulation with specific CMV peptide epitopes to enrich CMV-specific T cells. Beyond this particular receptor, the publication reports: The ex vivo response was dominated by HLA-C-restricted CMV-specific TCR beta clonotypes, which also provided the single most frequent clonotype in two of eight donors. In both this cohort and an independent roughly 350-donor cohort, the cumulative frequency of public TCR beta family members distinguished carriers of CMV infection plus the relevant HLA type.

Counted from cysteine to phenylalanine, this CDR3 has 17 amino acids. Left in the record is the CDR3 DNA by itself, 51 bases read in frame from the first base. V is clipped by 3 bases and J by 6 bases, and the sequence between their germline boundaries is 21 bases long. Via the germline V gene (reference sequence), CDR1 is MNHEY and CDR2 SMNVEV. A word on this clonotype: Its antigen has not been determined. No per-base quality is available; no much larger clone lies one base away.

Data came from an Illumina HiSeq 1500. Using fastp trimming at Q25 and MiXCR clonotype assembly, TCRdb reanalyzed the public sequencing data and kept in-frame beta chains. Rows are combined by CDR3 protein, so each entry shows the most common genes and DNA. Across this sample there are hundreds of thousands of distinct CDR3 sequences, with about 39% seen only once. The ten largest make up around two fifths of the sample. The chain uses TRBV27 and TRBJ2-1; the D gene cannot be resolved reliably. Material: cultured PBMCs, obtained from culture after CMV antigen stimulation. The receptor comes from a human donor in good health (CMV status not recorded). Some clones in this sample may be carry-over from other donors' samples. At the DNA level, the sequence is TGTGCCAGCAGTTTGTCGCTAACTCGAGGTCTACGCAATGAGCAGTTCTTC. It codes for CASSLSLTRGLRNEQFF.